The rows below give T cell receptor beta chains drawn from one sample of a study of T cells after yellow fever vaccination. TCRdb fed the 5' RACE reads into MiXCR, producing one record per CDR3 protein. This sample has 450,000 to 550,000 distinct CDR3 sequences, with 20% to 25% found just once. This material consisted of PBMCs, taken roughly 23 days after the first yellow fever vaccination. The receptors originated from a man between 18 and 29 years old who received the YFV17D yellow fever vaccine. Each CDR3 is given with its conserved first and last residue. Each record gives: D gene, J gene, clone size, V gene, CDR3 DNA, CDR3 protein. The D gene is left open where the match is weak. Rows give clone size only sometimes, using once, few, many, or a class for an expanded clone.

d_call: -
j_call: TRBJ1-1
clone_size: few
v_call: TRBV5-4
cdr3_nt: TGTGCCAGCAGACTCGGGGGCGGCCGTGACACTGAAGCTTTCTTT
cdr3_aa: CASRLGGGRDTEAFF

d_call: -
j_call: TRBJ2-5
clone_size: -
v_call: TRBV29-1
cdr3_nt: TGCAGCGTTTCGAACCAAGAGACCCAGTACTTC
cdr3_aa: CSVSNQETQYF

d_call: TRBD1
j_call: TRBJ1-2
clone_size: few
v_call: TRBV5-6
cdr3_nt: TGTGCCAGCAGCCCTAGGACAGGGGAACATGGCTACACCTTC
cdr3_aa: CASSPRTGEHGYTF

d_call: -
j_call: TRBJ2-7
clone_size: -
v_call: TRBV2
cdr3_nt: TGTGCCAGCAGTGAAATCGTACAGTCCTACGAGCAGTACTTC
cdr3_aa: CASSEIVQSYEQYF

d_call: TRBD2
j_call: TRBJ2-5
clone_size: -
v_call: TRBV6-1
cdr3_nt: TGTGCCAGCTGCGTAGTAGCGGGGGTGGGAGAGACCCAGTACTTC
cdr3_aa: CASCVVAGVGETQYF

d_call: TRBD2
j_call: TRBJ2-1
clone_size: few
v_call: TRBV5-5
cdr3_nt: TGTGCCAGCAGCAGACTAGCGGGGGTTTACAATGAGCAGTTCTTC
cdr3_aa: CASSRLAGVYNEQFF

d_call: TRBD1
j_call: TRBJ2-2
clone_size: -
v_call: TRBV5-1
cdr3_nt: TGCGCCAGCAGCTTCGCAGGGGGCCCCGGGGAGCTGTTTTTT
cdr3_aa: CASSFAGGPGELFF

d_call: -
j_call: TRBJ2-5
clone_size: few
v_call: TRBV4-1
cdr3_nt: TGCGCCAGCAGCCAAGACCAACCGGGACGGTCAGAGACCCAGTACTTC
cdr3_aa: CASSQDQPGRSETQYF

d_call: -
j_call: TRBJ2-4
clone_size: -
v_call: TRBV6-5
cdr3_nt: TGTGCCAGCAGTTTTGGGAATGAAGTCAAAAACATTCAGTACTTC
cdr3_aa: CASSFGNEVKNIQYF

d_call: -
j_call: TRBJ2-7
clone_size: many
v_call: TRBV7-9
cdr3_nt: TGTGCCAGCAGCTTGAACTCCTACGAGCAGTACTTC
cdr3_aa: CASSLNSYEQYF

d_call: -
j_call: TRBJ1-3
clone_size: -
v_call: TRBV2
cdr3_nt: TGTGCCAGCAGAGGGTACTCTGGAAACACCATATATTTT
cdr3_aa: CASRGYSGNTIYF

d_call: -
j_call: TRBJ1-3
clone_size: few
v_call: TRBV12-3/TRBV12-4
cdr3_nt: TGTGCCAGCAGTGCCCAGTTGAACACCATATATTTT
cdr3_aa: CASSAQLNTIYF

d_call: -
j_call: TRBJ1-4
clone_size: few
v_call: TRBV6-1
cdr3_nt: TGTGCCAGCAGTGAAGTCCAGGTGGGGGAAAAACTGTTTTTT
cdr3_aa: CASSEVQVGEKLFF

d_call: TRBD1
j_call: TRBJ1-1
clone_size: few
v_call: TRBV7-9
cdr3_nt: TGTGCCAGCAGCTTAGAAGGGGGCAGAGCGAACACTGAAGCTTTCTTT
cdr3_aa: CASSLEGGRANTEAFF

d_call: -
j_call: TRBJ1-1
clone_size: few
v_call: TRBV4-3
cdr3_nt: TGCGCCAGCAGCCGCAGGGTTGGCACTGAAGCTTTCTTT
cdr3_aa: CASSRRVGTEAFF

d_call: -
j_call: TRBJ1-1
clone_size: -
v_call: TRBV12-3/TRBV12-4
cdr3_nt: TGTGCCAGCAGTTTAACCCGAGCTTTCTTT
cdr3_aa: CASSLTRAFF

d_call: -
j_call: TRBJ2-7
clone_size: few
v_call: TRBV15
cdr3_nt: TGTGCCACCAGCAGAAGCCTCGGACAGCCGATCTACGAGCAGTACTTC
cdr3_aa: CATSRSLGQPIYEQYF

d_call: -
j_call: TRBJ1-2
clone_size: few
v_call: TRBV7-3
cdr3_nt: TGTGCCAGCAGCTTAATTGGTAACGGGAACTATGGCTACACCTTC
cdr3_aa: CASSLIGNGNYGYTF

d_call: -
j_call: TRBJ2-5
clone_size: many
v_call: TRBV4-1
cdr3_nt: TGCGCCAGCAGCCAATGGAGGGGAGAGACCCAGTACTTC
cdr3_aa: CASSQWRGETQYF

d_call: TRBD1
j_call: TRBJ2-2
clone_size: few
v_call: TRBV7-9
cdr3_nt: TGTGCCAGCGCGGACAGGGCCTACACCGGGGAGCTGTTTTTT
cdr3_aa: CASADRAYTGELFF

d_call: -
j_call: TRBJ1-2
clone_size: few
v_call: TRBV6-2/TRBV6-3
cdr3_nt: TGTGCCAGCAGTTACTCAGGGGATGGCTACACCTTC
cdr3_aa: CASSYSGDGYTF

d_call: -
j_call: TRBJ2-7
clone_size: -
v_call: TRBV6-2/TRBV6-3
cdr3_nt: TGTGCCAGCAGATCCGACAGGCCCATCTCCTCACTTAACCCCTACGAGCAGTACTTC
cdr3_aa: CASRSDRPISSLNPYEQYF

d_call: -
j_call: TRBJ1-4
clone_size: few
v_call: TRBV12-3/TRBV12-4
cdr3_nt: TGTGCCAGCACCCCAGGGTATGCTAGTGAAAAACTGTTTTTT
cdr3_aa: CASTPGYASEKLFF

d_call: TRBD2
j_call: TRBJ2-3
clone_size: -
v_call: TRBV4-2
cdr3_nt: TGTGCCAGCAGACTTAGCGGGGGCACAGATACGCAGTATTTT
cdr3_aa: CASRLSGGTDTQYF

d_call: TRBD1
j_call: TRBJ2-5
clone_size: few
v_call: TRBV2
cdr3_nt: TGTGCCAGCAGTTTAGGGACAGCTACTCAAGAGACCCAGTACTTC
cdr3_aa: CASSLGTATQETQYF

d_call: -
j_call: TRBJ2-2
clone_size: many
v_call: TRBV19
cdr3_nt: TGTGCCATTGGGAAACAGACAGGCTTGGGTAACCGGGAGCTGTTTTTT
cdr3_aa: CAIGKQTGLGNRELFF

d_call: -
j_call: TRBJ1-2
clone_size: few
v_call: TRBV27
cdr3_nt: TGTGCCAGCAGTTTATCAGGGGGGGCTAACTATGGCTACACCTTC
cdr3_aa: CASSLSGGANYGYTF

d_call: -
j_call: TRBJ2-7
clone_size: -
v_call: TRBV5-1
cdr3_nt: TGCGCCAGCAGCACTAGACTAGATCAGGGGCTCTCCGGCGAGCAGTACTTC
cdr3_aa: CASSTRLDQGLSGEQYF

d_call: -
j_call: TRBJ1-5
clone_size: -
v_call: TRBV6-6
cdr3_nt: TGTGCCAGCCAACCAGGGGCAGAGCCCCAGCATTTT
cdr3_aa: CASQPGAEPQHF

d_call: -
j_call: TRBJ2-5
clone_size: -
v_call: TRBV7-9
cdr3_nt: TGTGCCAGCAGCTTAGCGGCTAAACAAGAGACCCAGTACTTC
cdr3_aa: CASSLAAKQETQYF

d_call: TRBD1
j_call: TRBJ2-5
clone_size: -
v_call: TRBV12-3/TRBV12-4
cdr3_nt: TGTGCCAGCACCCTGACAGGGCCCCAAGAGACCCAGTACTTC
cdr3_aa: CASTLTGPQETQYF

d_call: TRBD1
j_call: TRBJ2-5
clone_size: few
v_call: TRBV29-1
cdr3_nt: TGCAGCGCGGGACAGATACAAGAGACCCAGTACTTC
cdr3_aa: CSAGQIQETQYF

d_call: TRBD1
j_call: TRBJ1-5
clone_size: -
v_call: TRBV19
cdr3_nt: TGTGCCAGTAAACGACAGGGGGACGCTCAGCCCCAGCATTTT
cdr3_aa: CASKRQGDAQPQHF

d_call: TRBD1
j_call: TRBJ1-5
clone_size: few
v_call: TRBV15
cdr3_nt: TGTGCCACCAGCAGAGATCGGGGACAGGGACAAAACTCTTTTCAGCCCCAGCATTTT
cdr3_aa: CATSRDRGQGQNSFQPQHF

d_call: TRBD1
j_call: TRBJ1-1
clone_size: many
v_call: TRBV20-1
cdr3_nt: TGCAGTGCTAGAGTCTACCCCGGGACAGGGAAGACTGAAGCTTTCTTT
cdr3_aa: CSARVYPGTGKTEAFF

d_call: -
j_call: TRBJ1-1
clone_size: -
v_call: TRBV5-1
cdr3_nt: TGCGCCAGCAGAACGGGACCCATCTCCACTGAAGCTTTCTTT
cdr3_aa: CASRTGPISTEAFF

d_call: -
j_call: TRBJ2-1
clone_size: many
v_call: TRBV6-2/TRBV6-3
cdr3_nt: TGTGCCAGCAGTTACGGTGCAGGGGGGCCCTACAATGAGCAGTTCTTC
cdr3_aa: CASSYGAGGPYNEQFF

d_call: TRBD1
j_call: TRBJ1-2
clone_size: few
v_call: TRBV6-5
cdr3_nt: TGTGCCAGCCGGACAGGGAATGGCTACACCTTC
cdr3_aa: CASRTGNGYTF

d_call: -
j_call: TRBJ2-6
clone_size: -
v_call: TRBV4-3
cdr3_nt: TGCGCCAGCAGCCCAAAGGACACGCGGTCCCGGTGGGCCAACGTCCTGACTTTC
cdr3_aa: CASSPKDTRSRWANVLTF

d_call: TRBD2
j_call: TRBJ2-5
clone_size: few
v_call: TRBV5-1
cdr3_nt: TGCGCCAGCAGCTTGCAAATAGCGGGGGGGCAAGAGACCCAGTACTTC
cdr3_aa: CASSLQIAGGQETQYF

d_call: -
j_call: TRBJ1-2
clone_size: many
v_call: TRBV12-3/TRBV12-4
cdr3_nt: TGTGCCAGCAGGGGGTCTGGCTATGGCTACACCTTC
cdr3_aa: CASRGSGYGYTF

d_call: TRBD1
j_call: TRBJ1-1
clone_size: -
v_call: TRBV4-1
cdr3_nt: TGCGCCAGCACGGACAGGGTATCTACTGAAGCTTTCTTT
cdr3_aa: CASTDRVSTEAFF

d_call: -
j_call: TRBJ2-1
clone_size: -
v_call: TRBV6-1
cdr3_nt: TGTGCCAGCAGTACGTCCTTAAGAAGTTCCTACAATGAGCAGTTCTTC
cdr3_aa: CASSTSLRSSYNEQFF

d_call: TRBD1
j_call: TRBJ2-3
clone_size: -
v_call: TRBV7-9
cdr3_nt: TGTGCCAGCAGCCCCCCTCCGGGACAGGGCTTATCAGATACGCAGTATTTT
cdr3_aa: CASSPPPGQGLSDTQYF

d_call: TRBD1
j_call: TRBJ1-2
clone_size: few
v_call: TRBV12-3/TRBV12-4
cdr3_nt: TGTGCCAGCAGTCCACGGGACAGCCAACGTATTAAAAGGGGCTACACCTTC
cdr3_aa: CASSPRDSQRIKRGYTF

d_call: TRBD2
j_call: TRBJ2-5
clone_size: -
v_call: TRBV7-9
cdr3_nt: TGTGCCAGCAGCGCCGCCACTAGCGGGGTCGATGGAAAGACCCAGTACTTC
cdr3_aa: CASSAATSGVDGKTQYF

d_call: -
j_call: TRBJ2-5
clone_size: -
v_call: TRBV29-1
cdr3_nt: TGCAGCGTTGATCTAGTTCTAGAGACCCAGTACTTC
cdr3_aa: CSVDLVLETQYF

d_call: -
j_call: TRBJ1-2
clone_size: -
v_call: TRBV20-1
cdr3_nt: TGCAGTGCTAGACAGCCGACTAACTATGGCTACACCTTC
cdr3_aa: CSARQPTNYGYTF

d_call: TRBD1
j_call: TRBJ2-3
clone_size: few
v_call: TRBV12-3/TRBV12-4
cdr3_nt: TGTGCCAGCAGCCCCAGGACAGGGAAAGCGACAGATACGCAGTATTTT
cdr3_aa: CASSPRTGKATDTQYF

d_call: TRBD1
j_call: TRBJ1-6
clone_size: many
v_call: TRBV28
cdr3_nt: TGTGCCAGCAGTCCCCCGGACAGGGTGTCCTCACCCCTCCACTTT
cdr3_aa: CASSPPDRVSSPLHF

d_call: TRBD2
j_call: TRBJ2-2
clone_size: many
v_call: TRBV10-3
cdr3_nt: TGTGCCATCAGTGTGCCGGGACTAGCAGACCGCACCGGGGAGCTGTTTTTT
cdr3_aa: CAISVPGLADRTGELFF